The source of this T cell receptor (beta chain) is a study of T cells after yellow fever vaccination. This clonotype was seen repeatedly, ten times or more. General study results and limits: When the response was secondary, it was weaker but reached its peak faster, day 5 versus 15. Memory subsets that were sorted on day 0 lacked detectable signal for almost all vaccine-responding clonotypes. Clones that expanded after primary vaccination mostly reappeared after the booster (roughly 96% CD4, about 91% CD8).

For TCR, cDNA came from 5'RACE template switching, which added a universal primer site and UMIs. MiXCR was run by TCRdb on the 5' RACE reads, yielding one entry per CDR3 protein. The sample lists under 20,000 distinct CDR3 sequences; less than 5% were seen once. The CDR3 extends over 14 amino acids. V gave up 0 bases and J gave up 7 bases, with 10 bases separating them. Per the germline V gene, CDR1 is SGDLS and CDR2 is YYNGEE. The genes are TRBV9 and TRBJ1-4; tentatively, D is TRBD1 (5 bases). The material sequenced was PBMCs, either bulk or a sorted T-cell subset (CD4+, CD8+, memory, or dextramer-sorted; not recorded which), taken 15 days after the yellow fever booster vaccination. The clonotype originates from a man aged 25-45 years who received the YFV17D yellow fever vaccine. CDR3 coding DNA: TGTGCCAGCAGCGTAGAGGGGATTGGTGAAAAACTGTTTTTT. It yields the protein CASSVEGIGEKLFF.